This TCR beta chain came from a study of blood T cell repertoires in COVID-19. Using immunoSEQ multiplex PCR, the repertoire was profiled, and TCRdb retains in-frame clones only, with some absent. Among 160,000 or so clones listed, about nine tenths were seen once. V was cut by 8 bases and J by 4 bases, with 24 bases left in between. This CDR3 region has 17 residues. From germline, CDR1 is LNHDA and CDR2 SQIVND (reference sequence). V usage is TRBV19 and J usage is TRBJ1-5; D perhaps matches TRBD1 (5 bases). This receptor was identified in a man younger than 35 with acute or convalescent COVID-19. The material sequenced was peripheral blood. The CDR3 DNA reads TGTGCCAGTGGGGGTGCGATGGGGACTTCTTTTAATCAGCCCCAGCATTTT. Protein: CASGGAMGTSFNQPQHF.